This TCR beta chain was observed in a study of patients and donors after allogeneic stem cell transplantation. This CDR3 region has 15 residues. Germline-derived CDR1 and CDR2 are MGHRA and YSYEKL. Trimming removed 6 bases at V and 5 bases at J, with 18 bases between. TCRdb itself ran the RT-PCR reads through MiXCR, one entry per CDR3 protein. The sample lists about 200,000 distinct CDR3 sequences; less than 50% were seen once. This receptor was obtained from a human donor who was either an allogeneic HSCT recipient or a stem cell or donor lymphocyte infusion donor (not recorded which). It is not recorded whose cells these are; they may come from a transplant donor. This chain connects TRBV4-1 to TRBJ2-3, with D uncertain. Sequencing used blood, either unsorted or a sorted T cell fraction (not recorded which). CDR3 in amino acids: CASSPVSGLRDTQYF. In DNA, the CDR3 is TGCGCCAGCAGTCCGGTCTCTGGCCTCCGAGATACGCAGTATTTT.